A single sample is the source of the 4 T cell receptor beta chains below, sequenced in a study of cytomegalovirus exposure and HLA in healthy donors. Primers included in the PCR were 60 Vbeta and 13 Jbeta primers. Profiling relied on immunoSEQ multiplex PCR, and the TCRdb table lists in-frame clones only, not all of them. The sample consists of about 170,000 clones, roughly 79% of them appearing once. The specimen sequenced was PBMCs. These receptor sequences come from a woman under 30 in good health and CMV-seropositive.

The chain has TRBV15 and TRBJ2-3; 9 nucleotides line up with TRBD2. After removal of 1 base from V and 4 bases from J, the junction contained 3 bases not matched to a gene. Germline V gives CDR1 LNHNV, CDR2 YYDKDF (reference sequence). The CDR3 runs to 15 residues. The CDR3 spells CATSRVAGGPDTQYF. The CDR3 coding sequence is TGTGCCACCAGCAGAGTGGCGGGGGGGCCAGATACGCAGTATTTT.

The sample holds one count of this clone. V gene TRBV30 combines with J gene TRBJ2-5; D not certain. Per germline, CDR1 GTSNPN and CDR2 SVGIG (reference sequence). This CDR3 is built from 13 residues. V lost 1 base and J lost 5, with 11 bases in between. The CDR3 nucleotides are TGTGCCTGGAGTGCCCAGGCCCAGGAGACCCAGTACTTC. Its protein product is CAWSAQAQETQYF.

In this sample, this clone turned up once. The rearrangement joins TRBV5-1 to TRBJ2-7, with a tentative D call TRBD1 (5 bases). The germline V and J ends were trimmed by 3 bases and 3 bases, with 13 bases remaining between them. This CDR3 comprises 14 residues. The germline V gene has CDR1 SGHRS and CDR2 YFSETQ. CDR3 in DNA: TGCGCCAGCAGCTCTCCAGGGTTGTACTACGAGCAGTACTTC. This codes for CASSSPGLYYEQYF. Using reference TRBV5-1 and TRBJ2-7 for the parts outside the CDR3, the full variable domain is KAGVTQTPRYLIKTRGQQVTLSCSPISGHRSVSWYQQTPGQGLQFLFEYFSETQRNKGNFPGRFSGRQFSNSRSEMNVSTLELGDSALYLCASSSPGLYYEQYFGPGTRLTVT.

This clone was found a few times. The chain combines TRBV5-6 with TRBJ1-1, with TRBD1 matching over 7 bases. The CDR3 totals 16 residues. V was clipped by 3 bases and J by 10 bases; unmatched bases: 18. Germline CDR1 and CDR2: SGHDT and YYEEEE. CDR3 coding DNA: TGTGCCAGCAGCTCGGTTGGACAGGACCAATTGGACGGAGCTTTCTTT. Translated, it gives CASSSVGQDQLDGAFF.